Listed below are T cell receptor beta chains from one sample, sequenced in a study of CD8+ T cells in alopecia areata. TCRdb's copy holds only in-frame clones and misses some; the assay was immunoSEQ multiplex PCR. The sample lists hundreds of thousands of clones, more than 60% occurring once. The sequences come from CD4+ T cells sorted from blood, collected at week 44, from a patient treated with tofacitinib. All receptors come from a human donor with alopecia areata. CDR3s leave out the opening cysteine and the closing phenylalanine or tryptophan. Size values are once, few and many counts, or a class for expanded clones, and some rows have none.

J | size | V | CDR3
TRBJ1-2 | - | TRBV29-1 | SVGGLGPEYGYT
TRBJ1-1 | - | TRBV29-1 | SARQGARTEAF
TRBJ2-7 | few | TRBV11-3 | ASSLVEGVQY
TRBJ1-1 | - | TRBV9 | ASSFSPRQGTEAF
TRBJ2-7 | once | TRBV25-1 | ASATPGRSYEQY
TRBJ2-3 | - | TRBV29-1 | SVDLKNTDTQY
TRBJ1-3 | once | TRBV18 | ASSPVAVGTGNTIY
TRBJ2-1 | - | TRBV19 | ASALGQGAYNEQF
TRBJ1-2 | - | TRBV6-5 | ASRRTGGPRNGYT
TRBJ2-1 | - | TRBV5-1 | ASSHDRGDNEQF
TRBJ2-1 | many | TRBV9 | ASSSTGGLAYNEQF
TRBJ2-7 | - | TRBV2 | ASSALPGEQY
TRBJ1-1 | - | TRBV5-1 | ASSHKQGNTEAF
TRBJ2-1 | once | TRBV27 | ASNPRVNSYNEQF
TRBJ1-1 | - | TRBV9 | ASSVASRGWTEAF
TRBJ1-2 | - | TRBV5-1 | ASSLEGQGSGYT
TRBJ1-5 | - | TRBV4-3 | ASSQDRGAVQPQH
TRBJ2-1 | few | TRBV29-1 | SVDEQF
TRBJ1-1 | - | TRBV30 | AWSAGGTTEAF
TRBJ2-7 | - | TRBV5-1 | ASSLENSYEQY
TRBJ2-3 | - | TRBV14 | ASSQKGDTQY
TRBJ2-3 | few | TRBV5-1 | ASSSGLAGTDTQY
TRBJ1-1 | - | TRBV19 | ASTPIEAF
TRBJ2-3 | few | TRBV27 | ASNSERGRAFKDTQY
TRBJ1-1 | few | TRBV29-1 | SVEPQTAEAF
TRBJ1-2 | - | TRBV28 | ASKREGYGYT
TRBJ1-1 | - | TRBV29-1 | SVEGNLNTEAF
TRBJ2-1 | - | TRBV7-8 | ASSFNAEYTQF
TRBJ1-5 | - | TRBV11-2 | ASSLVAGLDQPQH
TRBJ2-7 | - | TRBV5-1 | ASSLTGHWDEQY
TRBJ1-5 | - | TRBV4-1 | ASSHGGTSNQPQH
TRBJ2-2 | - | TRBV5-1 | ASSLGQSGELF
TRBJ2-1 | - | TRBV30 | AWSFRNEQF
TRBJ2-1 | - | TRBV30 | AWSAGQGIYNEQF
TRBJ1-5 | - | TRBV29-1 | SAQGAGNQPQH
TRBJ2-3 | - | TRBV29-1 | SVDWGTDTQY
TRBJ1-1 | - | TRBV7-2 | ASSRSQTVMNTEAF
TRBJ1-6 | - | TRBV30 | AWSRYSENSPLH
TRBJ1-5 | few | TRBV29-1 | SVGTGDGNQPQH
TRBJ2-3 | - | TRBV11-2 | ASSPPTDTQY
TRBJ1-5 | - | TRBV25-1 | ASSESNQPQH
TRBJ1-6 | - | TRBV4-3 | ASSQADRVDSPLH
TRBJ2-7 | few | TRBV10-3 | AIRGVLQGNEQY
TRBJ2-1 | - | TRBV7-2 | ASRRRTGGEADNEQF
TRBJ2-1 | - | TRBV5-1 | ASSYPGWEQF
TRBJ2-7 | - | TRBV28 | ASNVLGLSGEQY
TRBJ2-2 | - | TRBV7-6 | ASSARPYYTGELF
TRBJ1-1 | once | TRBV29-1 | SVEPGQRYTEAF
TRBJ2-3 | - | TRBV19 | ASSIDRADTQY
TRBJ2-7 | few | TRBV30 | AWSGTGYEQY